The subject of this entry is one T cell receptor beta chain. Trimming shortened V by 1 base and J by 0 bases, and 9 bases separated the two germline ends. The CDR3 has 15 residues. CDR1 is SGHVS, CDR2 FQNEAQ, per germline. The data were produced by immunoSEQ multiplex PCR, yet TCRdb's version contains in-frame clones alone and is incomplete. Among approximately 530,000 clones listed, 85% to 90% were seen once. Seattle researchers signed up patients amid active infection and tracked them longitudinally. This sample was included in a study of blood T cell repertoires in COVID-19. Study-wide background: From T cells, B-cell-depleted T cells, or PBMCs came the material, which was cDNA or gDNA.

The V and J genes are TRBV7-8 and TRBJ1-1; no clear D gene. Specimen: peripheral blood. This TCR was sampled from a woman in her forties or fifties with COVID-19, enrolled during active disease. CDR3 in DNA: TGTGCCAGCAGCTTAGAGAGGGCTGTGAACACTGAAGCTTTCTTT. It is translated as CASSLERAVNTEAFF.